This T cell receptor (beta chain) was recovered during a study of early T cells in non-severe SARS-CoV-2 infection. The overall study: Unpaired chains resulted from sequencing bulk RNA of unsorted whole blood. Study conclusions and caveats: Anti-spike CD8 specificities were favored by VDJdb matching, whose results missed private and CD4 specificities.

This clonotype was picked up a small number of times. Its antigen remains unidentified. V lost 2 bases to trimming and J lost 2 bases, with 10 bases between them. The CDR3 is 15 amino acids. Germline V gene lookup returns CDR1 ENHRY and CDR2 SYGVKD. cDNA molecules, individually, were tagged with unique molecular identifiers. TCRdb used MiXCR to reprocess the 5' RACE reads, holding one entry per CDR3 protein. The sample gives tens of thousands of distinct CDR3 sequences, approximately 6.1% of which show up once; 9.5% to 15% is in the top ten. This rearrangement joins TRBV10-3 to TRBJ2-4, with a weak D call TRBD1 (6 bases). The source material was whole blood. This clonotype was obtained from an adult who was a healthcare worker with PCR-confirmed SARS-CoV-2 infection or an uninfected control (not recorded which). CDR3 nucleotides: TGTGCCATCAGTGAGCCTACAGGGTCCAAAAACATTCAGTACTTC. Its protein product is CAISEPTGSKNIQYF.